The 4 T cell receptor beta chains below come from one sample, sequenced in a study of T cell responses to AZD1222 COVID-19 vaccine (dated by TCRdb to the early 2020s). This specimen's time point label, per the study, means: baseline before first vaccination. Libraries were made using the immunoSEQ multiplex PCR assay. In its TCRdb copy, this immuneACCESS table keeps in-frame sequences only and misses some clones. Where compared with another copy, unresolved V genes explain less than half of these, and the others have no known cause. The sample yields approximately 190,000 clones; around 90% were counted once. The top ten clonotypes cover 0.99% of the sample. The source material was peripheral blood, sampled on day 0 of AZD1222 vaccination. The receptor source for this set is an adult in good health.

Points on this clone: The same CDR3 can be traced to other DNA sequences in this sample. The V and J genes are TRBV29-1 and TRBJ1-5, with a weak D call TRBD1 (6 bases). Germline V gives CDR1 SQVTM, CDR2 ANQGSEA. The CDR3 totals 13 residues. Trimming took 4 bases from V and 3 from J, leaving 10 bases between them. CDR3 coding DNA: TGCAGCGTTGGTCAGGGGTCCAATCAGCCCCAGCATTTT. This sequence encodes CSVGQGSNQPQHF.

V gene TRBV5-5 combines with J gene TRBJ2-1, with D unresolved. This CDR3 is 15 amino acids long. Trimming removed 1 base from V and 6 bases from J, with 14 bases in between. CDR1 and CDR2 (germline): SGHKS, YYEKEE (reference sequence). The CDR3 loop reads CASSLLQRGVNEQFF. The CDR3 DNA reads TGTGCCAGCAGCTTGCTACAGCGCGGAGTCAATGAGCAGTTCTTC.

This clone was counted a single time. The J gene is TRBJ1-5, the V gene TRBV2; maybe TRBD1 (5 bases). V lost 2 bases and J lost 0, with 8 bases in between. From germline, CDR1 is SNHLY and CDR2 FYNNEI. This CDR3 is built from 15 residues. The CDR3 loop reads CASSETGYSNQPQHF. Here the CDR3 DNA reads TGTGCCAGCAGTGAAACAGGATATAGCAATCAGCCCCAGCATTTT.

The chain combines TRBV7-3 with TRBJ2-2; D uncertain. This CDR3 has 13 amino acids. Germline V CDR1 and CDR2: SGHTA, FQGTGA. The V and J ends lost 2 bases and 5 bases respectively, with 6 bases between them. In nucleotides, the CDR3 is TGTGCCAGCAGCTTAGGGCCGACCGGGGAGCTGTTTTTT. The encoded protein is CASSLGPTGELFF.